Listed below are T cell receptor beta chains from one sample, sequenced in a study of blood T cell repertoires in COVID-19. The data were produced by immunoSEQ multiplex PCR, yet TCRdb's version contains in-frame clones alone and is incomplete. This table holds around 70,000 clones, 88% found once. Sequences were obtained from peripheral blood. Receptors were obtained from a human donor in a cohort sampled during active COVID-19. The CDR3 runs from the conserved cysteine through the conserved F or W. The D gene is left open where the match is weak. Clone size, where shown, is once, few, many, or a class for clones that have expanded.

-	TRBD2	TRBV3-1/TRBV3-2	TRBJ2-1	CASRPSGNNEQFF	TGTGCCAGCAGGCCTAGCGGGAACAATGAGCAGTTCTTC
-	TRBD2	TRBV3-1/TRBV3-2	TRBJ2-7	CASSQRRGSSYEQYF	TGTGCCAGCAGCCAAAGGCGGGGGAGCTCCTACGAGCAGTACTTC
-	-	TRBV14	TRBJ2-1	CASSQVRDEQFF	TGTGCCAGCAGCCAAGTCAGGGATGAGCAGTTCTTC
-	-	TRBV2	TRBJ1-6	CASSVDNSPLHF	TGTGCCAGCAGTGTAGATAATTCACCCCTCCACTTT
-	-	TRBV4-1	TRBJ2-5	CASSQETVQETQYF	TGCGCCAGCAGCCAAGAAACGGTCCAAGAGACCCAGTACTTC
-	-	TRBV2	TRBJ1-1	CASSGQPGDTEAFF	TGTGCCAGCAGTGGGCAACCTGGAGACACTGAAGCTTTCTTT
-	-	TRBV7-2	TRBJ2-1	CASSLEGVVSEQFF	TGTGCCAGCAGCTTAGAGGGGGTAGTGTCTGAGCAGTTCTTC
-	-	TRBV7-9	TRBJ2-3	CASSLVTTDTQYF	TGTGCCAGCAGCTTAGTGACTACAGATACGCAGTATTTT
-	-	TRBV29-1	TRBJ2-7	CSVAPDNNFYEQYF	TGCAGCGTCGCCCCGGACAATAATTTCTACGAGCAGTACTTC
-	-	TRBV6-5	TRBJ2-5	CASTPAGLQETQYF	TGTGCCAGCACCCCTGCGGGGTTACAAGAGACCCAGTACTTC
-	-	TRBV19	TRBJ2-3	CASSIDPRGRTDTQYF	TGTGCCAGTAGTATAGATCCCAGGGGCCGGACAGATACGCAGTATTTT
few	-	TRBV3-1/TRBV3-2	TRBJ2-5	CASSQAVRETQYF	TGTGCCAGCAGTCAAGCGGTTCGAGAGACCCAGTACTTC
-	-	TRBV5-6	TRBJ1-6	CASSLGTVNSPLHF	TGTGCCAGCAGCTTGGGGACAGTTAATTCACCCCTCCACTTT
-	-	TRBV29-1	TRBJ1-1	CSVDGVGNTEAFF	TGCAGCGTTGATGGAGTTGGGAACACTGAAGCTTTCTTT
-	TRBD2	TRBV7-8	TRBJ2-7	CASSPGGSDEQYF	TGTGCCAGCAGCCCCGGGGGGTCGGACGAGCAGTACTTC
once	-	TRBV9	TRBJ1-2	CASSPEILGGYTF	TGTGCCAGCAGCCCAGAAATCCTCGGGGGCTACACCTTC
-	-	TRBV6-1	TRBJ2-1	CASSEAGTSNEQFF	TGTGCCAGCAGTGAAGCCGGGACAAGCAATGAGCAGTTCTTC
-	TRBD1	TRBV29-1	TRBJ2-5	CSVGQGETQYF	TGCAGCGTGGGACAGGGTGAGACCCAGTACTTC
once	-	TRBV19	TRBJ2-1	CASSQRPKGPGAALNEQFF	TGTGCCAGTAGCCAAAGGCCAAAGGGGCCAGGGGCTGCTTTGAATGAGCAGTTCTTC
-	TRBD1	TRBV6-5	TRBJ2-7	CASTPGTDTYEQYF	TGTGCCAGCACCCCCGGGACAGACACCTACGAGCAGTACTTC
-	-	TRBV6-5	TRBJ2-7	CATRADSGVLYEQYF	TGTGCCACCCGAGCGGACAGCGGCGTCCTTTACGAGCAGTACTTC
-	-	TRBV6-5	TRBJ2-2	CASSTLRGATGELFF	TGTGCCAGCAGTACGCTCAGGGGCGCGACCGGGGAGCTGTTTTTT
-	TRBD1	TRBV3-1/TRBV3-2	TRBJ1-3	CASSQGRDRTGNTIYF	TGTGCCAGCAGCCAAGGCCGGGACAGAACTGGAAACACCATATATTTT
-	-	TRBV12-3/TRBV12-4	TRBJ1-4	CASSLSQGNQLFF	TGTGCCAGCAGTTTATCCCAGGGTAATCAACTGTTTTTT
-	-	TRBV1	TRBJ2-1	CTSSQPPDEQFF	TGCACCAGCAGCCAACCCCCTGATGAGCAGTTCTTC
-	-	TRBV24-1	TRBJ2-3	CATSDFGWTSTDTQYF	TGTGCCACCAGTGATTTTGGCTGGACTAGCACAGATACGCAGTATTTT
-	TRBD2	TRBV4-1	TRBJ2-3	CASSHTTSGGRVGTDTQYF	TGCGCCAGCAGCCACACCACTAGCGGGGGGCGGGTTGGGACAGATACGCAGTATTTT
-	TRBD2	TRBV7-8	TRBJ2-1	CASSLGGGDNEQFF	TGTGCCAGCAGCTTAGGCGGGGGGGACAATGAGCAGTTCTTC
-	-	TRBV25-1	TRBJ2-1	CASSEFRAGDNEQFF	TGTGCCAGCAGTGAATTTAGGGCAGGGGACAATGAGCAGTTCTTC
-	-	TRBV21-1	TRBJ1-1	CASSKVGGNTEAFF	TGTGCCAGCAGCAAAGTGGGGGGGAACACTGAAGCTTTCTTT
-	TRBD1	TRBV28	TRBJ1-4	CASSLPGQGDEKLFF	TGTGCCAGCAGCCTGCCGGGACAGGGAGATGAAAAACTGTTTTTT
once	-	TRBV21-1	TRBJ2-1	CASSKPFTRSGEQFF	TGTGCCAGCAGCAAACCATTCACTAGATCAGGCGAGCAGTTCTTC
-	TRBD1	TRBV5-1	TRBJ2-3	CASSYPGQGMPSTDTQYF	TGCGCCAGCAGCTATCCGGGACAGGGGATGCCTAGCACAGATACGCAGTATTTT
-	-	TRBV28	TRBJ1-2	CASSPSNSLHIYGYTF	TGTGCCAGCAGCCCCAGTAACAGTCTTCATATATATGGCTACACCTTC
-	-	TRBV7-9	TRBJ1-4	CASSLGSGNEKLFF	TGTGCCAGCAGCTTAGGGTCGGGGAATGAAAAACTGTTTTTT
-	TRBD1	TRBV2	TRBJ1-5	CASSVGTASNQPQHF	TGTGCCAGCAGTGTCGGGACAGCTAGCAATCAGCCCCAGCATTTT
-	-	TRBV5-6	TRBJ2-3	CASSLASDTDTQYF	TGTGCCAGCAGCTTGGCTAGCGACACAGATACGCAGTATTTT
-	-	TRBV6-5	TRBJ1-5	CASRLGGSNQPQHF	TGTGCCAGCAGACTGGGGGGTAGCAATCAGCCCCAGCATTTT
-	TRBD1	TRBV2	TRBJ1-4	CATRWRTGPANEKLFF	TGTGCCACCCGGTGGCGGACAGGGCCTGCGAATGAAAAACTGTTTTTT
-	-	TRBV27	TRBJ2-3	CASRIQTGQGFTDTQYF	TGTGCCAGCAGGATTCAAACAGGGCAGGGGTTCACAGATACGCAGTATTTT
-	-	TRBV5-1	TRBJ2-3	CASSLALAAPSQYF	TGCGCCAGCAGCTTGGCCTTGGCGGCTCCCTCGCAGTATTTT
-	TRBD2	TRBV7-7	TRBJ2-2	CASSLAGGENTGELFF	TGTGCCAGCAGCTTAGCGGGGGGGGAAAACACCGGGGAGCTGTTTTTT
-	TRBD1	TRBV27	TRBJ2-2	CASSLMGQGVSGELFF	TGTGCCAGCAGTTTAATGGGACAGGGGGTATCCGGGGAGCTGTTTTTT
-	-	TRBV7-2	TRBJ2-7	CASSRDTLSYEQYF	TGTGCCAGCAGCCGGGACACTTTAAGCTACGAGCAGTACTTC
-	-	TRBV18	TRBJ2-5	CASSPPLWETQYF	TGTGCCAGCTCACCACCGCTATGGGAGACCCAGTACTTC
-	-	TRBV6-5	TRBJ2-3	CASDHVTITDTQYF	TGTGCCAGCGATCACGTTACAATCACAGATACGCAGTATTTT
-	-	TRBV6-1	TRBJ2-5	CASSEPGVLRTQYF	TGTGCCAGCAGTGAACCGGGGGTCCTTAGGACCCAGTACTTC
-	-	TRBV5-4	TRBJ2-5	CASSLGREETQYF	TGTGCCAGCAGCTTGGGAAGGGAGGAGACCCAGTACTTC
-	TRBD1	TRBV7-8	TRBJ2-1	CASSSTGANYNEQFF	TGTGCCAGCAGCTCCACAGGGGCGAACTACAATGAGCAGTTCTTC
-	TRBD1	TRBV19	TRBJ2-5	CASKGWDRVEETQYF	TGTGCCAGTAAAGGGTGGGACAGGGTTGAAGAGACCCAGTACTTC
-	-	TRBV7-3	TRBJ1-6	CASSLSDRHNSPLHF	TGTGCCAGCAGTTTATCCGACAGGCATAATTCACCCCTCCACTTT
-	TRBD1	TRBV18	TRBJ2-2	CASSPPGPGGTGELFF	TGTGCCAGCTCACCCCCCGGGCCAGGGGGCACCGGGGAGCTGTTTTTT